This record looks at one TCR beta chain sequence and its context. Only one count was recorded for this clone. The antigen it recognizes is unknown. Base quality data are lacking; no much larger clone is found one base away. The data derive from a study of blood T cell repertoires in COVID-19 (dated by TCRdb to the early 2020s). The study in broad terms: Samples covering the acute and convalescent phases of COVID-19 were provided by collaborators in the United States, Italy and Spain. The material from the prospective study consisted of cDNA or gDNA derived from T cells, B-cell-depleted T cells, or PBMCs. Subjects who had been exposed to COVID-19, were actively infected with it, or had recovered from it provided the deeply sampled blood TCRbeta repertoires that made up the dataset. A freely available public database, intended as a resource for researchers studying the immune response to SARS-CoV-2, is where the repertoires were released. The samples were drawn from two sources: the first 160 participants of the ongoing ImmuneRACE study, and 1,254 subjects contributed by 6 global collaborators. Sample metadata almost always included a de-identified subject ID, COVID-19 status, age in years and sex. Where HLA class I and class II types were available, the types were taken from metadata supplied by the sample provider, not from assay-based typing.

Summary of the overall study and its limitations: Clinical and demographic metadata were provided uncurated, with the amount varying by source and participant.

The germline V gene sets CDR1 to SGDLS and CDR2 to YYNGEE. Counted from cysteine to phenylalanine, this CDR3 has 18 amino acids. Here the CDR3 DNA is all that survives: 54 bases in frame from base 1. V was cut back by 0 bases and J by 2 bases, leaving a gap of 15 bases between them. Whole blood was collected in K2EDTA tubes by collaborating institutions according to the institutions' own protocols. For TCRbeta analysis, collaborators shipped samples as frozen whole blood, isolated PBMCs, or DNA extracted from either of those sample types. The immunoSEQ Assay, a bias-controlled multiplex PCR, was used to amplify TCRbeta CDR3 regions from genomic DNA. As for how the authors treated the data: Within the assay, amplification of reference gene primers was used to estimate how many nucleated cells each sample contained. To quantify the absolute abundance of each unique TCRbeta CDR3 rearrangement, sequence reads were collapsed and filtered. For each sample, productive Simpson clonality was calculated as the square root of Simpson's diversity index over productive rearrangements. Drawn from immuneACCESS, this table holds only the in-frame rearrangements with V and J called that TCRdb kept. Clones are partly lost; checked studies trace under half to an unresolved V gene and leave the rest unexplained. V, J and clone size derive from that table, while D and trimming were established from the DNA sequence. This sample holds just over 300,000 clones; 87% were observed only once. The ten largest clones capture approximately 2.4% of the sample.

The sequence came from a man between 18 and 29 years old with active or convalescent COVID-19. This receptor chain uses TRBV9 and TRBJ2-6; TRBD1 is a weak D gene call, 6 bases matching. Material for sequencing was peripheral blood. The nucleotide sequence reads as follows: TGTGCCAGCAGCGTAGGGTTCAGGGGACAAACTGGGGCCAACGTCCTGACTTTC. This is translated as CASSVGFRGQTGANVLTF.